This record concerns one T cell receptor (beta chain) sequence. Its antigen remains unidentified. The PCR contained 60 Vbeta and 13 Jbeta primers. Libraries were prepared by immunoSEQ multiplex PCR; TCRdb keeps only in-frame clonotypes and omits some of them. The data show 150,000 to 250,000 clones, 79% seen once. V was shortened by 1 base and J by 0 bases, with 10 bases between the two germline ends. This CDR3 is built from 15 residues. In germline, CDR1 is SSHAT, CDR2 FNYEAQ (reference sequence). This entry is derived from a study of cytomegalovirus exposure and HLA in healthy donors. Whole-study results and caveats: TRBV6-2, TRBV6-3 and some other V segments were excluded as indistinguishable. Associated with HLA alleles at 0.05 false discovery rate in a later analysis were 16,951 TCR beta sequences. Earlier analysis yielded a pattern in which most TCR beta V segments were productive about 90% or about 30% of the time. In vitro assays verified that a few CMV-associated chains recognized CMV antigens specifically.

This receptor was obtained from a girl between 5 and 17 years old in good health and CMV-seropositive. Sequencing input: PBMCs. The chain joins TRBV7-7 to TRBJ2-7; no reliable D call. The CDR3 nucleotides are TGTGCCAGCAGCTTAGATTTTGGAGCCTCCTACGAGCAGTACTTC. Its translation: CASSLDFGASYEQYF.